A single sample gave rise to the 24 T cell receptor beta chains below, sequenced in a study of early T cells in non-severe SARS-CoV-2 infection. TCRdb reprocessed the 5' RACE reads via MiXCR and lists one record per CDR3 protein. The sample yields tens of thousands of distinct CDR3 sequences, around 9.3% seen once. The sequenced sample was whole blood. These receptors originate from an adult who was a healthcare worker with PCR-confirmed SARS-CoV-2 infection or an uninfected control (not recorded which).

This clonotype was recorded at least ten times. The genes are TRBV4-1 and TRBJ1-1; D gene ambiguous. Germline-derived CDR1 and CDR2 are MGHRA and YSYEKL. The V end was cut by 0 bases, the J end by 1 base, with 6 bases between. The CDR3 consists of 14 residues. In DNA, the CDR3 is TGCGCCAGCAGCCAAGATCGCCGGAACACTGAAGCTTTCTTT. The encoded protein is CASSQDRRNTEAFF.

This clonotype was counted at least ten times. V gene TRBV7-8 combines with J gene TRBJ2-7; TRBD1 agrees at 9 bases. CDR3 length: 15 amino acids. V was pared by 3 bases and J by 6 bases, with 9 bases of the junction left unmatched. Germline V gene sequence: CDR1 SGHVS, CDR2 FQNEAQ. The CDR3 sequence: CASSLAGQGLGEQYF. CDR3 sequence (DNA): TGTGCCAGCAGCTTGGCGGGACAGGGCCTTGGCGAGCAGTACTTC. Using reference TRBV7-8 and TRBJ2-7 for the parts outside the CDR3, the full variable domain is GAGVSQSPRYKVAKRGQDVALRCDPISGHVSLFWYQQALGQGPEFLTYFQNEAQLDKSGLPSDRFFAERPEGSVSTLKIQRTQQEDSAVYLCASSLAGQGLGEQYFGPGTRLTVT.

Many counts were recorded for this clonotype. The chain is built from TRBV6-6 and TRBJ2-2; D remains unclear. Germline assignment: CDR1 MNHNY and CDR2 SVGAGI (reference sequence). The CDR3 spans 15 residues. The V end was cut by 0 bases, the J end by 4 bases, with 9 bases between. CDR3 loop: CASSYSGGITGELFF. CDR3 DNA sequence: TGTGCCAGCAGTTACTCGGGCGGAATCACCGGGGAGCTGTTTTTT.

The rearrangement links TRBV29-1 to TRBJ2-7; 9 bases map to TRBD1. Germline CDR1 and CDR2: SQVTM and ANQGSEA. Unmatched junction bases numbered 7, after V lost 7 bases and J lost 3 bases. The CDR3 spans 13 residues. CDR3 nucleotides: TGCAGCGCTAGGACAGGGGAGAGCTACGAGCAGTACTTC. Residues: CSARTGESYEQYF.

This clonotype has a handful of counts. This chain connects TRBV11-2 to TRBJ2-3; D call uncertain. Trimming removed 1 base from V and 0 bases from J, with 5 bases in between. The CDR3 is 14 amino acids. CDR1 is SGHAT and CDR2 is FQNNGV in the germline V gene. CDR3 sequence reads: CASSLGYSTDTQYF. The CDR3 nucleotides are TGTGCCAGCAGCTTAGGTTACAGCACAGATACGCAGTATTTT.

This chain links TRBV15 with TRBJ1-2; maybe TRBD1 (6 bases). Per the germline V gene, CDR1 is LNHNV and CDR2 is YYDKDF (reference sequence). The CDR3 contains 15 residues. Trimming stripped 0 bases from V and 0 bases from J, with 8 bases between. The CDR3 protein is CATSRDPGANYGYTF. The CDR3 region has the DNA TGTGCCACCAGCAGAGATCCAGGGGCTAACTATGGCTACACCTTC.

V gene TRBV30 combines with J gene TRBJ1-1, with D tentatively TRBD1 (5 bases). V lost 6 bases to trimming and J lost 4 bases, with 12 bases between them. Germline V gene sequence: CDR1 GTSNPN, CDR2 SVGIG (reference sequence). The CDR3 is 12 residues long. CDR3 DNA sequence: TGTGCCTGTACCAGGGTAATCACTGAAGCTTTCTTT. Amino acids: CACTRVITEAFF.

This clonotype has only a few counts. This chain joins TRBV29-1 and TRBJ1-2, with D possibly matching TRBD1 (6 bases). The germline V gene encodes CDR1 SQVTM and CDR2 ANQGSEA. The CDR3 spans 12 residues. V lost 6 bases, J lost 7 bases, and 15 bases lay in between. The CDR3 DNA is TGCAGCGTCTCGTGGGGGCGTCGTGGCTACACCTTC. It translates to CSVSWGRRGYTF.

This chain links TRBV3-1 with TRBJ1-1, with D perhaps TRBD1 (6 bases). V gave up 3 bases and J gave up 5 bases, with 22 bases separating them. CDR3 length: 17 amino acids. Germline assignment: CDR1 LGHDT and CDR2 YNNKEL (reference sequence). CDR3 nucleotides: TGTGCCAGCAGCCAGGGACACGGGGGGTATTTAGGTACTGAAGCTTTCTTT. It specifies CASSQGHGGYLGTEAFF.

A few counts support this clonotype. The chain is built from TRBV5-1 and TRBJ2-5; weak D call: TRBD1 (6 bases). The CDR3 has 14 residues. V was clipped by 4 bases and J by 3 bases, with 13 bases between them. Per germline, CDR1 SGHRS and CDR2 YFSETQ. This chain's CDR3 is CASSQGQRKETQYF. CDR3 in DNA: TGCGCCAGCAGCCAAGGACAGCGGAAAGAGACCCAGTACTTC.

This clonotype was counted only a few times. The rearrangement joins TRBV6-1 to TRBJ2-7; 7 nucleotides agree with TRBD1. V gave up 2 bases and J gave up 4 bases; unmatched junction bases: 8. This CDR3 comprises 15 residues. CDR1 is MNHNS, CDR2 SASEGT, per germline. The CDR3 DNA reads as TGTGCCAGCAGTGAAAGGGGGCAAGGGAAGTACGAGCAGTACTTC. As protein: CASSERGQGKYEQYF.

In this sample, this clonotype turned up a few times. V and J are TRBV6-1 and TRBJ1-6, with D perhaps TRBD1 (5 bases). The CDR3 is 14 amino acids. Looked up from germline, CDR1 is MNHNS and CDR2 is SASEGT. The V gene lost 2 bases and the J gene lost 10 bases, with 12 bases spanning the gap. The CDR3 reads CASSEQGSGSPLHF. In DNA, the CDR3 is TGTGCCAGCAGTGAACAGGGATCGGGGTCACCCCTCCACTTT.

The V call is TRBV6-1, the J call TRBJ1-3; TRBD1 aligns across 7 bases. CDR1 MNHNS and CDR2 SASEGT come from the germline V gene. The CDR3 contains 12 residues. V trimming: 10 bases; J trimming: 3 bases; junction bases outside the gene matches: 3. CDR3 loop: CATRTGGNTIYF. In DNA, the CDR3 is TGTGCCACCCGGACAGGTGGAAACACCATATATTTT.

This clonotype was recorded a few times. The chain couples TRBV7-8 to TRBJ2-1, with TRBD2 identical over 8 bases. J gave up 7 bases and V 4 bases, and 9 bases lay outside the gene matches. From germline, CDR1 is SGHVS and CDR2 FQNEAQ. The CDR3 is 15 amino acids. CDR3 nucleotide sequence: TGTGCCAGCAGCTCTACTAGCGGTCCGTGGAATGAGCAGTTCTTC. It specifies CASSSTSGPWNEQFF.

This clonotype occurred a few times. The chain joins TRBV18 to TRBJ1-6; the D is unclear. Looked up from germline, CDR1 is KGHSH and CDR2 is LQKENI. The CDR3 is 16 residues long. Trimming cost V 8 bases and J 5 bases, with 19 bases left between them. This CDR3 reads CASRVSTGRHNSPLHF. The DNA for the CDR3 is TGTGCCAGCCGTGTTTCGACGGGTCGCCATAATTCACCCCTCCACTTT. Filled out from reference TRBV18 and TRBJ1-6, the complete variable domain reads NAGVMQNPRHLVRRRGQEARLRCSPMKGHSHVYWYRQLPEEGLKFMVYLQKENIIDESGMPKERFSAEFPKEGPSILRIQQVVRGDSAAYFCASRVSTGRHNSPLHFGNGTRLTVT.

This chain joins TRBV11-2 and TRBJ2-7; 10 bases are shared with TRBD1. V shed 5 bases and J 1 base; nucleotides not matched to a gene: 5. Germline CDR1 SGHAT, CDR2 FQNNGV. The CDR3 runs to 15 residues. CDR3 bases: TGTGCCAGCAGCCAGGGACAGGGGCTATCCTACGAGCAGTACTTC. Its translation: CASSQGQGLSYEQYF.

The CDR3 DNA is TGCGCCAGCAGCTACGGTCAACGCACAGATACGCAGTATTTT. Its translation: CASSYGQRTDTQYF. The V and J genes are TRBV5-1 and TRBJ2-3; D uncertain. The germline gives CDR1 SGHRS, CDR2 YFSETQ. Deletions cut 3 bases from V and 1 base from J, with 9 bases between. The CDR3 spans 14 residues.

Notes on this clonotype: It may be a read error: a sequence one base away is much more abundant. The rearrangement joins TRBV7-2 to TRBJ1-2, with unresolved D. V gave up 1 base and J gave up 4 bases, with 7 bases separating them. The CDR3 runs 13 residues. CDR1 SGHTA and CDR2 FQGNSA come from the germline V gene. The CDR3: CASSLDSAYGYTF. The DNA of the CDR3 is TGTGCCAGCAGCTTAGACAGCGCCTATGGCTACACCTTC.

This clonotype occurred a few times. The chain carries TRBV7-2 and TRBJ2-1; D gene unclear. The germline CDR1 and CDR2 sequences are SGHTA and FQGNSA. The CDR3 contains 17 residues. V was pared by 2 bases and J by 0 bases, with 14 bases between. CDR3 region: CASSLLVGYSSYNEQFF. CDR3 bases: TGTGCCAGCAGCTTATTAGTTGGCTACAGCTCCTACAATGAGCAGTTCTTC.

The rearrangement uses TRBV19 and TRBJ1-5; D is possibly TRBD1 (5 bases). Germline CDR1 and CDR2: LNHDA and SQIVND (reference sequence). CDR3 size: 13 residues. Deletions cut 5 bases from V and 5 bases from J, with 10 bases between. This chain's CDR3 is CASSSGKYQPQHF. CDR3 nucleotide sequence: TGTGCCAGTAGTTCAGGGAAGTATCAGCCCCAGCATTTT.

The rearrangement links TRBV6-1 to TRBJ2-5; 7 nucleotides align to TRBD2. The V segment lost 2 bases and the J segment 1 base; nucleotides outside the gene matches: 4. The CDR3 consists of 15 residues. CDR1 is MNHNS and CDR2 is SASEGT in the germline V gene. CDR3 nucleotides: TGTGCCAGCAGTGAACTGGGGGGGACCCAAGAGACCCAGTACTTC. This codes for CASSELGGTQETQYF.

The chain joins TRBV13 to TRBJ1-6; D is undetermined. The germline V gene has CDR1 PRHDT and CDR2 FYEKMQ (reference sequence). The germline V and J ends were trimmed by 5 bases and 9 bases, with 23 bases remaining between them. The length of the CDR3 is 17 residues. The CDR3 DNA sequence: TGTGCCAGCAGCCACCGGCTAAGGACCGAGCGTAGTTCACCCCTCCACTTT. This sequence encodes CASSHRLRTERSSPLHF.

CDR3 protein: CASSLDRANTGELFF. The CDR3 nucleotides read TGCGCCAGCAGCTTGGACAGGGCGAACACCGGGGAGCTGTTTTTT. The chain employs TRBV5-1 and TRBJ2-2; TRBD1 is a possible D gene (6 bases). This CDR3 comprises 15 residues. Germline-derived CDR1 and CDR2 are SGHRS and YFSETQ. Trimming took 0 bases from V and 0 from J, leaving 6 bases between them.

A note on this clonotype: Possible read error: a much larger clone is one base away. The chain employs TRBV20-1 and TRBJ2-3, with D tentatively TRBD2 (6 bases). CDR1 and CDR2 (germline): DFQATT, SNEGSKA (reference sequence). CDR3 length equals 13 residues. The germline V and J ends were trimmed by 5 bases and 5 bases, with 14 bases remaining between them. The CDR3 protein is CSADRGRIDTQYF. The DNA of the CDR3 is TGCAGTGCTGATCGGGGGAGGATAGATACGCAGTATTTT.